The TCR beta chain under discussion was sequenced for a study of T cells in Graves' hyperthyroidism and ophthalmopathy (dated by TCRdb to about 2019). With respect to the entire study: Peripheral blood samples were taken at the time of initial diagnosis, prior to any treatment. After blood sampling, hyperthyroidism patients were treated with methimazole at a starting dose of 30 mg daily, and ophthalmopathy patients were treated with high-dose intravenous methylprednisolone. Thyroid tissue and blood T-cell repertoires from over 5 Graves' hyperthyroidism patients were also compared in the study. According to the paper, TCR Vbeta CDR3 sequencing was carried out on 135 peripheral blood samples, which came from more than 40 ophthalmopathy, approximately 78 hyperthyroidism and roughly 17 progressor patients. Prospective prediction of ophthalmopathy was tested in an independent validation cohort of 18 to 20 hyperthyroidism patients and 15 to 17 patients who later progressed to ophthalmopathy. The 95 to 100 discovery patients were divided at random into training and test sets in a 7:3 ratio. To identify distinguishing TCR V-J signatures, a discovery cohort of 90 to 100 patients was used, comprising 43 with Graves' ophthalmopathy and approximately 57 with stable Graves' hyperthyroidism. Points the paper makes about the study in general: Most expanded thyroid clonotypes (frequency above 0.001) were also detected in blood, suggesting blood repertoires may reflect thyroid immune responses. Sample size was not statistically predetermined, and investigators were not blinded to group allocation. Ophthalmopathy was separated from stable hyperthyroidism by a 13 V-J signature model, with about 86% sensitivity and about 81% specificity obtained in cross-validation and 80%/75% obtained in testing. In validation, the model predicted progression to ophthalmopathy a median of around 6.5 months before onset, with over 60% sensitivity and almost 75% specificity.

This clonotype was observed many times. Its antigen remains unidentified. Per-base qualities were not stored, and no clone one base away is much larger. A patient counted as having stable Graves' hyperthyroidism if no progression to ophthalmopathy occurred over 18 months of follow-up. Hyperthyroidism patients were newly diagnosed, with disease duration under 2 months, and aged 18 to 65 years. Patients with uncontrolled infections, other autoimmune diseases, pregnancy or lactation were excluded. Diagnoses were based on clinical symptoms, serum thyroxine and TRAb, thyroid ultrasound and orbital computed tomography. PBMCs were separated from roughly 10 ml of fresh peripheral blood using Ficoll-Paque density gradient centrifugation. Trizol reagent was used to extract total RNA, and RNA quality was then checked on an Agilent 2100 Bioanalyzer. Amplification of TCR beta CDR3 regions was carried out from RNA transcripts. The TCR CDR3 was subjected to a first round of RT-PCR using the HTBI primer set and the Qiagen OneStep RT-PCR kit. Libraries were constructed in a second round of multiplex PCR, after which size selection and purification were performed. Libraries were sequenced paired-end with 100 bp reads on an Illumina HiSeq2000. In the original analysis: SOAPnuke was used to process the raw data, with reads discarded if the reads contained adapters or uncalled bases, had a mean Phred below 15, or lacked an exact constant-primer or identifier match. High-quality paired reads were merged with COPE v1.2.5, and unique nucleotide sequences were defined as clonotypes. MiTCR v1.1 was used to align the clonotypes against IMGT TRBV, TRBD and TRBJ reference segments. The analysis included only V-J combinations with a frequency above 0.0001, which together covered roughly 99% of the repertoires. A TCS score was defined as the ratio of F50 (clonal expansion) to E x V (chaos), with BLOSUM62-based TCRdist applied between CDR3 peptides within each V-J. Welch's t-statistics and random forest reduced around 510 V-J features to 10 to 15, which were used in a naive Bayes classifier (R e1071). TCRdb passed the public sequencing reads through fastp at Q25 and MiXCR, retaining productive beta sequences. Merged by CDR3 protein, the rows form single entries marked with the most common genes and DNA. Here the V and J calls rest on TCRdb's processing, not on the authors' analysis. The sample table holds 650,000 to 750,000 distinct CDR3 sequences, of which 13% to 15% were seen once. In total, the top ten clones hold 10% to 13% of the sample.

The CDR3 contains 14 residues, cysteine and phenylalanine counted. Here the CDR3 DNA is all that survives: 42 bases in frame from base 1. Sequences MDHEN (CDR1) and SYDVKM (CDR2) are obtained from the germline V gene. Here V drops 5 bases and J drops 6 bases, and the junction holds 7 bases not matched to any gene. This sequence uses TRBV28 and TRBJ1-5; 7 central bases correspond to TRBD1. The source of this sequence is a young woman with Graves' hyperthyroidism. Sequenced input: blood. The nucleotides are TGTGCCAGCAGTCATGACAGGGCGGGTCAGCCCCAGCATTTT. This encodes CASSHDRAGQPQHF. The reference TRBV28 and TRBJ1-5 proteins fill in what lies around the CDR3, so the full variable domain reads DVKVTQSSRYLVKRTGEKVFLECVQDMDHENMFWYRQDPGLGLRLIYFSYDVKMKEKGDIPEGYSVSREKKERFSLILESASTNQTSMYLCASSHDRAGQPQHFGDGTRLSIL.